The 10 T cell receptor beta chains below all came from one sample that was sequenced in a study of cytomegalovirus exposure and HLA in healthy donors. Assay: immunoSEQ multiplex PCR; the TCRdb copy retains only in-frame clones and omits some. The data hold 150,000 to 180,000 clones, with 75% to 90% observed a single time. The sequenced sample consisted of PBMCs. Receptor source: a man younger than 30 in good health and CMV-seropositive.

The chain has TRBV9 and TRBJ1-3, with D tentatively TRBD1 (5 bases). The germline V gene has CDR1 SGDLS and CDR2 YYNGEE. CDR3 size: 11 residues. Trimming cost V 4 bases and J 9 bases, with 8 bases left between them. CDR3 bases: TGTGCCAGCAGCCCCGGGGGCACCATATATTTT. Its translation: CASSPGGTIYF. The whole variable domain, filled in from reference TRBV9 and TRBJ1-3, reads DSGVTQTPKHLITATGQRVTLRCSPRSGDLSVYWYQQSLDQGLQFLIQYYNGEERAKGNILERFSAQQFPDLHSELNLSSLELGDSALYFCASSPGGTIYFGEGSWLTVV.

The chain links TRBV5-4 to TRBJ2-1; D might be TRBD2 (5 bases). Germline loops: CDR1 SGHNT, CDR2 YYREEE (reference sequence). This CDR3 region has 13 residues. V was trimmed by 0 bases and J by 5 bases, leaving 6 bases between them. CDR3 region: CASSLGGDNEQFF. As DNA, the CDR3 is TGTGCCAGCAGCTTGGGGGGAGACAATGAGCAGTTCTTC.

The chain employs TRBV29-1 and TRBJ1-1; TRBD1 matches 11 bases. Germline trimming cut 7 bases from V and 11 bases from J; bases unmatched to any gene: 6. The CDR3 has 11 residues. Germline V gene data show CDR1 as SQVTM and CDR2 as ANQGSEA. CDR3 in DNA: TGCAGCGGCGGGACAGGGGGTTTGGCTTTCTTT. It is translated as CSGGTGGLAFF. The full variable domain, its missing parts supplied by reference TRBV29-1 and TRBJ1-1, is SAVISQKPSRDICQRGTSLTIQCQVDSQVTMMFWYRQQPGQSLTLIATANQGSEATYESGFVIDKFPISRPNLTFSTLTVSNMSPEDSSIYLCSGGTGGLAFFGQGTRLTVV.

Turning to this clone: A read error is possible here, since a much larger clone lies one base away. This chain uses TRBV19 with TRBJ2-7, with 11 nucleotides matching TRBD2. J gave up 0 bases and V 5 bases, and 3 bases lay outside the gene matches. CDR1 and CDR2 (germline): LNHDA, SQIVND (reference sequence). This CDR3 spans 15 amino acids. The CDR3 region is CASSLAGGPSYEQYF. In DNA form, the CDR3 reads TGTGCCAGTAGTCTAGCGGGGGGACCCTCCTACGAGCAGTACTTC.

This clone has a handful of counts. The chain uses TRBV18 and TRBJ1-1; tentatively, D is TRBD1 (5 bases). CDR3 length: 13 residues. The germline V gene has CDR1 KGHSH and CDR2 LQKENI. The germline V and J ends were trimmed by 2 bases and 6 bases, with 10 bases remaining between them. Written as DNA, the CDR3 is TGTGCCAGCTCACCAGGCCAAGGGGCTGAAGCTTTCTTT. Translation gives CASSPGQGAEAFF.

The chain carries TRBV9 and TRBJ1-3, with 9 bases lining up with TRBD1. The CDR3 runs 21 residues. Looked up from germline, CDR1 is SGDLS and CDR2 is YYNGEE. The trim removed 4 bases at V and 0 bases at J, leaving 20 bases unmatched. CDR3 DNA: TGTGCCAGCAGCCCATCAACGCCGGGACAGGGTTTTACCTACTCTGGAAACACCATATATTTT. It yields the protein CASSPSTPGQGFTYSGNTIYF. Together with reference TRBV9 and TRBJ1-3, the CDR3 gives the full variable domain: DSGVTQTPKHLITATGQRVTLRCSPRSGDLSVYWYQQSLDQGLQFLIQYYNGEERAKGNILERFSAQQFPDLHSELNLSSLELGDSALYFCASSPSTPGQGFTYSGNTIYFGEGSWLTVV.

The chain couples TRBV4-1 to TRBJ1-2; 7 bases line up with TRBD1. Trimming at V came to 1 base and at J to 4 bases, leaving 9 bases not matched to a gene. This CDR3 is built from 16 residues. CDR1 is MGHRA and CDR2 is YSYEKL in the germline V gene. The CDR3 loop is CASSQVGNRGGYGYTF. The CDR3 DNA follows: TGCGCCAGCAGCCAAGTGGGAAACAGGGGAGGCTATGGCTACACCTTC.

This chain uses TRBV4-1 with TRBJ1-2; possible D gene TRBD1, 6 bases. Germline-derived CDR1 and CDR2 are MGHRA and YSYEKL. Trimming stripped 0 bases from V and 4 bases from J, with 6 bases between. This CDR3 has 13 residues. The DNA for the CDR3 is TGCGCCAGCAGCCAAGACAGGGGCTATGGCTACACCTTC. It yields the protein CASSQDRGYGYTF.

The rearrangement links TRBV25-1 to TRBJ2-4; D not resolved. The V gene's germline CDR1 is MGHDK and CDR2 SYGVNS. V dropped 4 bases and J dropped 7 bases, with 5 bases sitting between them. This CDR3 is 11 amino acids long. The CDR3 is CASSVGNIQYF. CDR3 in DNA: TGTGCCAGCAGTGTCGGGAACATTCAGTACTTC.

The genes are TRBV4-2 and TRBJ2-7; possibly TRBD1 for D (6 bases). The CDR3 covers 12 residues. CDR1 and CDR2 from the germline V gene are LGHNA and YNFKEQ. The V end lost 4 bases, the J end lost 4 bases, and 8 bases lay between the germline ends. The CDR3 nucleotides are TGTGCCAGCAGCCTTACAGGGTACGAGCAGTACTTC. Translating gives CASSLTGYEQYF.